This TCR beta chain emerged from a study of shared clonotypes between healthy human individuals. The CDR3 extends over 14 amino acids. Germline V CDR1 and CDR2: SGHVS, FQNEAQ. V dropped 1 base and J dropped 0 bases, with 6 bases sitting between them. This clone has only a few counts. Its antigen is undetermined. This same CDR3 is encoded by further DNA sequences in the sample. Findings and caveats of the study: Generation probability values for non-shared clonotypes were lower than those for clonotypes shared by all four donors. Memory subsets generally showed lower estimated richness than naive subsets. Limitation of the genetic and exposure-history diversity represented came from the few donors.

Original processing notes: Junction-only sequences without quality scores were provided by ImmunoSEQ, so filtering was different. Clones were sequenced by immunoSEQ multiplex PCR, and TCRdb holds only the in-frame ones, with some missing. For V, J and clone size, that table is used; D and trimming come from the DNA. The profile covers approximately 1,000,000 clones, with 75% to 85% appearing a single time and about 0.52% taken by the ten largest. The clonotype was recovered from a man aged 18 to 29 in good health. Some clones in this sample may be carry-over from other donors' samples. J is TRBJ1-1 and V is TRBV7-8; no clear D gene. Sequences were obtained from memory CD4+ T cells from PBMCs. The subset is: CD45RA-negative fraction. In DNA, the CDR3 is TGTGCCAGCAGCTTAGGGGGTTTGAACACTGAAGCTTTCTTT. Translation gives CASSLGGLNTEAFF.